The 20 T cell receptor beta chains presented below share a single source sample, sequenced in a study of T cells in Graves' hyperthyroidism and ophthalmopathy. Template material for amplifying TCR beta CDR3 regions consisted of RNA transcripts. A set of HTBI primers served as the primers for a first-round RT-PCR of the TCR CDR3. TCRdb processed the multiplex PCR reads anew with MiXCR; each CDR3 protein has one entry. The repertoire holds roughly 700,000 distinct CDR3 sequences, with around a third as singletons. Sequencing was done on a sample of blood. These receptors originate from a woman in her forties with Graves' hyperthyroidism.

The V gene is TRBV12-3 or TRBV12-4, the J gene TRBJ1-5; tentatively, D is TRBD1 (6 bases). Trimming took 2 bases from V and 2 from J, leaving 13 bases between them. The CDR3 extends over 16 amino acids. CDR3 nucleotide sequence: TGTGCCAGCAGTTTATTCGGGGGCGAGGGCAATCAGCCCCAGCATTTT. Residues: CASSLFGGEGNQPQHF.

The chain has TRBV20-1 and TRBJ2-5; weak D call: TRBD2 (6 bases). Trimming pared 1 base from V and 3 bases from J, leaving 12 bases between. Germline V gene data show CDR1 as DFQATT and CDR2 as SNEGSKA (reference sequence). The CDR3 totals 14 residues. The CDR3 DNA follows: TGCAGTGCTAGAGGTCCTGCGGGGAAAGAGACCCAGTACTTC. It codes for CSARGPAGKETQYF.

This clonotype has a count of ten or more. The chain is built from TRBV19 and TRBJ1-2, with D possibly matching TRBD1 (5 bases). Trimming took off 5 bases at V and 8 bases at J, with 15 bases between the two ends. This CDR3 is 13 amino acids long. Germline V gene lookup returns CDR1 LNHDA and CDR2 SQIVND (reference sequence). The CDR3 reads CASSARREGGYTF. The CDR3 region has the DNA TGTGCCAGTAGTGCCCGCAGGGAAGGCGGCTACACCTTC.

At least ten counts were recorded for this clonotype. V is TRBV29-1 and J is TRBJ2-5, with D perhaps given as TRBD1 or TRBD2 (7 bases each). Trimming removed 4 bases at V and 5 bases at J, with 23 bases between. The length of the CDR3 is 16 residues. CDR1 is SQVTM, CDR2 ANQGSEA, per germline. The CDR3 DNA reads as TGCAGCGTTGTGTGGGGGAACAGGGGAGGGACGGAGACCCAGTACTTC. This gives the protein CSVVWGNRGGTETQYF.

This clonotype was seen a few times. This sequence joins TRBV4-1 and TRBJ2-5, with D perhaps matching TRBD1 or TRBD2 (5 bases each). The CDR3 length is 15 residues. Germline loops: CDR1 MGHRA, CDR2 YSYEKL. Trimming shortened V by 0 bases and J by 7 bases, and 15 bases separated the two germline ends. The CDR3 loop reads CASSQENQGVGTQYF. Here the CDR3 DNA reads TGCGCCAGCAGCCAAGAAAATCAGGGAGTAGGGACCCAGTACTTC.

This clonotype was seen many times. The V and J genes are TRBV9 and TRBJ1-1; D ambiguous. Trimming pared 0 bases from V and 1 base from J, leaving 13 bases between. The CDR3 is made up of 16 amino acids. Germline V CDR1 and CDR2: SGDLS, YYNGEE. Written as DNA, the CDR3 is TGTGCCAGCAGCGTAGCGGGGAAGGCCTCGAACACTGAAGCTTTCTTT. This sequence encodes CASSVAGKASNTEAFF.

The chain has TRBV27 and TRBJ2-7, with 8 bases matching TRBD2. The CDR3 has 13 amino acids. Per the germline V gene, CDR1 is MNHEY and CDR2 is SMNVEV (reference sequence). V was pared by 6 bases and J by 3 bases, with 4 bases of the junction left unmatched. The CDR3 bases are TGTGCCAGCAGGAAGCGGGAGCGCTACGAGCAGTACTTC. It translates to CASRKRERYEQYF.

This clonotype was recorded only once. This chain joins TRBV7-9 and TRBJ2-7; TRBD1 matches 7 bases. The CDR3 runs to 13 residues. CDR1 and CDR2 (germline): SEHNR, FQNEAQ (reference sequence). Losses at the gene ends were 5 bases for V and 6 bases for J; bases not matched to a gene: 7. Written as DNA, the CDR3 is TGTGCCAGCAGCCAAGAGGCAGGGGGCGAGCAGTACTTC. Its translation: CASSQEAGGEQYF.

In regard to this clonotype: This may stem from a read error, because a much larger clone lies one nucleotide away. Because it lacks the conserved phenylalanine or tryptophan at the end, this CDR3 is likely a read error. The chain recombines TRBV7-2 with TRBJ1-3; no reliable D call. V was cut by 4 bases and J by 2 bases, with 15 bases left in between. Germline V gene data show CDR1 as SGHTA and CDR2 as FQGNSA. The CDR3 contains 16 residues. The CDR3 DNA sequence: TGTGCCAGCAGCTCCCTTAGGGAGGGCACTGGAAACACCATATATCTT. Encoded protein: CASSSLREGTGNTIYL.

The rearrangement joins TRBV4-3 to TRBJ1-1, with 9 bases that match TRBD1. Per the germline V gene, CDR1 is LGHNA and CDR2 is YSLEER. Germline trimming cut 1 base from V and 11 bases from J; bases unmatched to any gene: 11. The CDR3 length is 15 residues. The CDR3 region has the DNA TGCGCCAGCAGCCAAGTACAGGGGGCTGGGGCGGGGGCTTTCTTT. It translates to CASSQVQGAGAGAFF.

The J gene is TRBJ1-6, the V gene TRBV4-1; TRBD1 matches at 8 bases. The CDR3 loop spans 19 amino acids. The junction had 7 bases not matched to a gene; V was cut back by 0 bases and J by 0 bases. CDR1 and CDR2 (germline): MGHRA, YSYEKL. CDR3 coding DNA: TGCGCCAGCAGCCAAGATTATGACAGGGGAAGCTCCTATAATTCACCCCTCCACTTT. Translating it yields CASSQDYDRGSSYNSPLHF.

Worth noting for this clonotype: A read error is likely, as this CDR3 ends without the conserved phenylalanine or tryptophan. It is unclear where the CDR3 begins or ends on the DNA, so no DNA is shown, and the CDR3 is as TCRdb lists it. The chain is built from TRBV2 and TRBJ2-7; the table gives TRBD1 as D, unverified against the DNA. Germline assignment: CDR1 SNHLY and CDR2 FYNNEI. Termini included, the CDR3 measures 12 amino acids. The CDR3 sequence is CASSGTGGILGL.

This clonotype was detected only a few times. This chain uses TRBV14 with TRBJ2-7, with TRBD2 matching 13 bases. V lost 2 bases to trimming and J lost 3 bases; unmatched junction nucleotides: 4. This CDR3 is built from 16 residues. Looked up from germline, CDR1 is SGHDN and CDR2 is FVKESK. CDR3 nucleotide sequence: TGTGCCAGCAGCCAAAGGACTAGCGGGGGAATCTACGAGCAGTACTTC. Its protein is CASSQRTSGGIYEQYF. The complete variable domain, with remaining parts taken from reference TRBV14 and TRBJ2-7, reads EAGVTQFPSHSVIEKGQTVTLRCDPISGHDNLYWYRRVMGKEIKFLLHFVKESKQDESGMPNNRFLAERTGGTYSTLKVQPAELEDSGVYFCASSQRTSGGIYEQYFGPGTRLTVT.

Regarding this clonotype: Being one base from a much bigger clone, this may be a read error. The chain uses TRBV15 and TRBJ1-5; no reliable D call. CDR3 size: 14 residues. In germline, CDR1 is LNHNV, CDR2 YYDKDF (reference sequence). CDR3 coding DNA: TGTGCCACCAGCAGGGGGAATAGCAATCAGCTCCAGCATTTT. Its protein is CATSRGNSNQLQHF.

Comments on this clonotype: The germline gene is not matched at one end of the junction; a read error may be the cause. The J gene is TRBJ2-7, the V gene TRBV7-9; 10 nucleotides line up with TRBD2. This CDR3 spans 15 amino acids. Germline V gene sequence: CDR1 SEHNR, CDR2 FQNEAQ (reference sequence). The CDR3 DNA reads as TGCGCCAGCAGCCAAGCTAGCGGGAGTTCGGACGAGCAGTACTTC. Translated: CASSQASGSSDEQYF.

This clonotype was observed once. The J gene is TRBJ1-5, the V gene TRBV29-1; D possibly corresponds to TRBD1 (5 bases). This CDR3 region has 14 residues. Germline CDR1 and CDR2: SQVTM and ANQGSEA. The V end lost 1 base, the J end lost 7 bases, and 14 bases lay between the germline ends. The CDR3 nucleotides are TGCAGCGTTGAAGGCCTCTTCAGGGAGCAGCCCCAGCATTTT. Amino acid sequence: CSVEGLFREQPQHF.

This chain uses TRBV12-3 or TRBV12-4 with TRBJ1-1; D may be TRBD1 (5 bases). The CDR3 extends over 14 amino acids. The V end was cut by 3 bases, the J end by 4 bases, with 12 bases between. CDR3 sequence (DNA): TGTGCCAGCAGTTTCACCAGGGAGGCCACTGAAGCTTTCTTT. Its protein is CASSFTREATEAFF.

This clonotype was recorded many times. V is TRBV2 and J is TRBJ1-2; 12 positions match TRBD1. CDR1 SNHLY and CDR2 FYNNEI come from the germline V gene. The CDR3 spans 15 residues. V shed 6 bases and J 7 bases; nucleotides not matched to a gene: 9. CDR3 coding DNA: TGTGCCAGCAGCTTTGGGACAGGGGGCCAAGTTGGCTACACCTTC. Protein product: CASSFGTGGQVGYTF.

This clonotype came up many times. The chain joins TRBV7-9 to TRBJ2-7; 9 bases are shared with TRBD1. V shed 5 bases and J 5 bases; nucleotides not matched to a gene: 7. The CDR3 length is 14 residues. In germline, CDR1 is SEHNR, CDR2 FQNEAQ (reference sequence). DNA of the CDR3: TGTGCCAGCAGCCCTCAGGGACAGGGCCACGAGCAGTACTTC. It translates to CASSPQGQGHEQYF.

The chain joins TRBV30 to TRBJ1-1, with 7 bases aligning to TRBD1. Unmatched junction bases numbered 7, after V lost 5 bases and J lost 7 bases. The CDR3 totals 12 residues. Germline lookup yields CDR1 GTSNPN and CDR2 SVGIG (reference sequence). CDR3: CAWGSRGDEAFF. The DNA of the CDR3 is TGTGCCTGGGGGTCCAGGGGGGATGAAGCTTTCTTT.